Shown below are 23 T cell receptor beta chains from a single sample sequenced in a study of technical replicates of blood from several donors. Assay used: immunoSEQ multiplex PCR; TCRdb lists only in-frame clones, some missing. The sample lists roughly 74,000 clones, roughly nine tenths occurring once. Input material: T cells isolated from PBMCs. Receptors were obtained from a human donor in good health.

V gene TRBV15 combines with J gene TRBJ2-5, with D possibly being TRBD2 (6 bases). V dropped 2 bases and J dropped 5 bases, with 15 bases sitting between them. The CDR3 loop spans 15 amino acids. The germline CDR1 and CDR2 sequences are LNHNV and YYDKDF (reference sequence). DNA of the CDR3: TGTGCCACCAGCAGACCCCGGGACTTCCAGGAGACCCAGTACTTC. It encodes CATSRPRDFQETQYF.

This sequence joins TRBV30 and TRBJ2-5; perhaps TRBD1 as D (6 bases). Trimming removed 3 bases from V and 4 bases from J, with 18 bases in between. From germline, CDR1 is GTSNPN and CDR2 SVGIG (reference sequence). The CDR3 has 15 residues. CDR3 residues: CAWRRTSGAGETQYF. The CDR3 bases are TGTGCCTGGAGGAGGACCTCAGGGGCCGGAGAGACCCAGTACTTC. Variable domain in full (rest from reference TRBV30 and TRBJ2-5): SQTIHQWPATLVQPVGSPLSLECTVEGTSNPNLYWYRQAAGRGLQLLFYSVGIGQISSEVPQNLSASRPQDRQFILSSKKLLLSDSGFYLCAWRRTSGAGETQYFGPGTRLLVL.

V is TRBV6-5 and J is TRBJ2-4; D gene unclear. The V end lost 6 bases, the J end lost 1 base, and 10 bases lay between the germline ends. The CDR3 consists of 14 residues. The germline gives CDR1 MNHEY, CDR2 SVGAGI. As DNA, the CDR3 is TGTGCCAGCAGACCGGGTTGGGCCAAAAACATTCAGTACTTC. Translation gives CASRPGWAKNIQYF.

The chain uses TRBV7-9 and TRBJ1-2; weak D call: TRBD1 (6 bases). Germline CDR1 SEHNR, CDR2 FQNEAQ (reference sequence). Trimming took off 3 bases at V and 7 bases at J, with 12 bases between the two ends. The CDR3 consists of 13 residues. The CDR3 is CASSFGRGVGYTF. As DNA, the CDR3 is TGTGCCAGCAGCTTTGGCAGGGGTGTTGGCTACACCTTC.

The chain is built from TRBV29-1 and TRBJ2-2; the match to TRBD1 covers 8 bases. CDR3 size: 14 residues. CDR1 and CDR2 from the germline V gene are SQVTM and ANQGSEA. V dropped 5 bases and J dropped 6; count of bases not matched to a gene: 8. The CDR3 is CSVRETGVAGELFF. CDR3 DNA sequence: TGCAGCGTTCGAGAGACAGGGGTCGCCGGGGAGCTGTTTTTT.

This clone was recorded once. This chain links TRBV19 with TRBJ2-5, with 13 positions matching TRBD2. V lost 5 bases, J lost 2 bases, and 8 bases stayed unmatched. Germline V lookup: CDR1 LNHDA, CDR2 SQIVND (reference sequence). The CDR3 loop spans 17 amino acids. DNA for the CDR3: TGTGCCAGTAGTCCTGGACTAGCGGGAGTGAGGCAAGAGACCCAGTACTTC. Protein: CASSPGLAGVRQETQYF.

The table lists this clone with a few counts. This chain uses TRBV7-2 with TRBJ2-7; 13 nucleotides line up with TRBD2. In germline, CDR1 is SGHTA, CDR2 FQGNSA. After removal of 6 bases from V and 3 bases from J, the junction contained 5 bases not matched to a gene. The CDR3 has 15 residues. CDR3 DNA sequence: TGTGCCAGCAGGAAAGGGACTAGCGGGGTCTACGAGCAGTACTTC. It encodes CASRKGTSGVYEQYF.

V usage is TRBV2 and J usage is TRBJ2-7; D is unresolved. Germline V gene lookup returns CDR1 SNHLY and CDR2 FYNNEI. The CDR3 spans 15 residues. The V gene lost 2 bases and the J gene lost 0 bases, with 11 bases spanning the gap. The CDR3 bases are TGTGCCAGCAGTGAACAGGCTTCCTACTCCTACGAGCAGTACTTC. This translates into CASSEQASYSYEQYF.

This clone was detected only once. This sequence joins TRBV7-9 and TRBJ1-1; 7 bases are a match to TRBD1. There are 12 residues in the CDR3. The V gene's germline CDR1 is SEHNR and CDR2 FQNEAQ (reference sequence). V gave up 4 bases and J gave up 11 bases; unmatched junction bases: 7. This chain's CDR3 is CASSSGDRRAFF. The CDR3 region has the DNA TGTGCCAGCAGCTCCGGGGACAGACGGGCTTTCTTT.

The CDR3 coding sequence is TGTGCCAGCAGCCTAATAGGGGGTTACAATGAGCAGTTCTTC. Translation gives CASSLIGGYNEQFF. The chain carries TRBV7-9 and TRBJ2-1; TRBD1 is a possible D gene (6 bases). Trimming took 5 bases from V and 4 from J, leaving 12 bases between them. The germline gives CDR1 SEHNR, CDR2 FQNEAQ (reference sequence). This CDR3 has 14 residues.

CDR3 in amino acids: CASSPSGQPEAFF. The CDR3 nucleotides are TGTGCCAGCAGCCCCTCAGGACAGCCTGAAGCTTTCTTT. The J gene is TRBJ1-1, the V gene TRBV9; D might be TRBD1 (6 bases). V lost 4 bases and J 6 bases, leaving 13 bases between the germline ends. CDR1 and CDR2 (germline): SGDLS, YYNGEE. The CDR3 has 13 amino acids.

The chain couples TRBV18 to TRBJ1-2, with D perhaps TRBD1 (5 bases). V gave up 11 bases and J gave up 8 bases, with 18 bases separating them. The CDR3 has 12 residues. The germline gives CDR1 KGHSH, CDR2 LQKENI. The CDR3 region is CASGTENPGYTF. The CDR3 DNA reads as TGTGCCTCCGGGACTGAAAACCCGGGCTACACCTTC.

The V call is TRBV7-9, the J call TRBJ2-7; 9 bases align to TRBD1. CDR3 size: 18 residues. Germline V CDR1 and CDR2: SEHNR, FQNEAQ (reference sequence). Trimming took 1 base from V and 3 from J; bases not matched to a gene: 13. CDR3: CASSLDQGDRAALYEQYF. CDR3 DNA sequence: TGTGCCAGCAGCTTAGATCAGGGGGACAGGGCCGCCCTCTACGAGCAGTACTTC.

The chain recombines TRBV15 with TRBJ1-1; perhaps TRBD1 as D (5 bases). V was cut by 5 bases and J by 6 bases, with 13 bases left in between. Germline V CDR1 and CDR2: LNHNV, YYDKDF (reference sequence). This CDR3 region has 13 residues. CDR3 nucleotides: TGTGCCACCAGCCGGGTCTGGGGGGCTGAAGCTTTCTTT. This translates into CATSRVWGAEAFF. Full variable domain (outside the CDR3, taken from reference TRBV15 and TRBJ1-1): DAMVIQNPRYQVTQFGKPVTLSCSQTLNHNVMYWYQQKSSQAPKLLFHYYDKDFNNEADTPDNFQSRRPNTSFCFLDIRSPGLGDTAMYLCATSRVWGAEAFFGQGTRLTVV.

The chain uses TRBV7-6 and TRBJ2-1; D not resolved. Germline CDR1 and CDR2: SGHVS and FNYEAQ. There are 13 residues in the CDR3. The V gene lost 3 bases and the J gene lost 6 bases, with 9 bases spanning the gap. CDR3 region: CASSFPGPNEQFF. DNA of the CDR3: TGTGCCAGCAGCTTCCCCGGTCCCAATGAGCAGTTCTTC.

V usage is TRBV18 and J usage is TRBJ2-7, with 11 bases lining up with TRBD2. The V gene end was trimmed by 3 bases and the J gene end by 3 bases; junction bases not matched to a gene: 4. CDR1 is KGHSH and CDR2 is LQKENI in the germline V gene. This CDR3 comprises 15 residues. The CDR3 loop is CASSPSTSGVYEQYF. The CDR3 DNA sequence: TGTGCCAGCTCACCTTCGACTAGCGGGGTCTACGAGCAGTACTTC.

This CDR3 reads CASSLGLAGVNEQFF. The CDR3 nucleotides are TGTGCCAGCAGCTTAGGACTAGCGGGAGTCAATGAGCAGTTCTTC. The chain recombines TRBV7-9 with TRBJ2-1; 12 nucleotides line up with TRBD2. With V trimmed by 1 base and J by 6 bases, 1 base remained unmatched. The CDR3 contains 15 residues. Germline V gives CDR1 SEHNR, CDR2 FQNEAQ (reference sequence).

The CDR3 coding sequence is TGTGCCAGTACCCACCCGGCGGGCACTGAAGCTTTCTTT. This encodes CASTHPAGTEAFF. The gene calls are TRBV6-5 and TRBJ1-1, with D unclear. CDR1 is MNHEY, CDR2 SVGAGI, per germline. V lost 9 bases and J 4 bases, leaving 15 bases between the germline ends. The CDR3 has 13 residues.

The chain links TRBV9 to TRBJ1-2; TRBD1 matches at 7 bases. Germline V lookup: CDR1 SGDLS, CDR2 YYNGEE. The CDR3 contains 16 residues. With 0 bases clipped from V and 3 bases from J, the junction kept 8 bases outside the gene matches. The CDR3 nucleotides are TGTGCCAGCAGCGTAGATAACCCAGGGGGAGACTATGGCTACACCTTC. This translates into CASSVDNPGGDYGYTF.

The chain uses TRBV5-6 and TRBJ2-1, with D tentatively TRBD2 (5 bases). This CDR3 region has 12 residues. The V gene lost 1 base and the J gene lost 10 bases, with 9 bases spanning the gap. Germline V CDR1 and CDR2: SGHDT, YYEEEE. For the CDR3, the DNA is TGTGCCAGCAGCTTGCTAGCCCTCGAGCAGTTCTTC. Translated, it gives CASSLLALEQFF.

J is TRBJ2-3 and V is TRBV6-5; perhaps TRBD1 as D (6 bases). The CDR3 spans 16 residues. The V gene lost 4 bases and the J gene lost 0 bases, with 14 bases spanning the gap. Germline assignment: CDR1 MNHEY and CDR2 SVGAGI. In DNA, the CDR3 is TGTGCCAGCAGTTGGGACCGGGACACCAGCACAGATACGCAGTATTTT. Its protein is CASSWDRDTSTDTQYF.

The chain recombines TRBV11-2 with TRBJ1-4, with TRBD1 matching over 10 bases. Per the germline V gene, CDR1 is SGHAT and CDR2 is FQNNGV. CDR3 length: 15 amino acids. V lost 5 bases and J lost 6; bases outside the gene matches: 6. DNA of the CDR3: TGTGCCAGCAGCCTTTCCGGGACAGGGGATGAAAAACTGTTTTTT. Residues: CASSLSGTGDEKLFF.

V and J are TRBV27 and TRBJ2-7; TRBD1 might be the D (5 bases). Trimming removed 5 bases from V and 6 bases from J, with 17 bases in between. The CDR3 extends over 14 amino acids. The germline V gene encodes CDR1 MNHEY and CDR2 SMNVEV (reference sequence). In DNA form, the CDR3 reads TGTGCCAGCAGTCCCCAGGGTTTCTATGGCGAGCAGTACTTC. As protein: CASSPQGFYGEQYF.